These 7 T cell receptor beta chains originate from one sample sequenced in a study of cytomegalovirus exposure and HLA in healthy donors. Primers: 60 Vbeta forward and 13 Jbeta reverse. Assay: immunoSEQ multiplex PCR; the TCRdb copy retains only in-frame clones and omits some. The table shows roughly 30,000 clones, with about 86% occurring only once. The sequencing input was PBMCs. Every receptor here comes from a boy aged 5 to 17 in good health and CMV-seronegative.

This clone appeared once. The rearrangement uses TRBV4-2 and TRBJ1-4; 8 bases agree with TRBD1. Trimming took 1 base from V and 8 from J; bases not matched to a gene: 9. Germline V gene data show CDR1 as LGHNA and CDR2 as YNFKEQ. CDR3 length: 16 amino acids. CDR3 bases: TGTGCCAGCAGCCAAGTTTCGGGACAGGAACAAGAAAAACTGTTTTTT. Translation: CASSQVSGQEQEKLFF.

The J gene is TRBJ2-3, the V gene TRBV4-2, with 7 nucleotides matching TRBD2. Germline assignment: CDR1 LGHNA and CDR2 YNFKEQ. V dropped 7 bases and J dropped 2; count of bases not matched to a gene: 12. The CDR3 has 16 residues. The CDR3 nucleotides are TGTGCCAGCAACGCCGGGACTAAGCCACCCACAGATACGCAGTATTTT. It yields the protein CASNAGTKPPTDTQYF.

CDR3: CASSEVRNRELFF. DNA for the CDR3: TGTGCCAGCAGTGAAGTGAGGAACCGGGAGCTGTTTTTT. The gene calls are TRBV6-1 and TRBJ2-2; no clear D. Germline V CDR1 and CDR2: MNHNS, SASEGT. The CDR3 has 13 amino acids. Trimming cost V 1 base and J 9 bases, with 9 bases left between them.

The V call is TRBV9, the J call TRBJ2-3; 9 nucleotides line up with TRBD2. The CDR3 has 18 residues. J gave up 6 bases and V 4 bases, and 18 bases lay outside the gene matches. Germline values: CDR1 SGDLS, CDR2 YYNGEE. CDR3 loop: CASSPPLASGIRGDTQYF. The CDR3 DNA sequence: TGTGCCAGCAGCCCCCCCCTGGCTAGCGGGATACGAGGGGATACGCAGTATTTT.

The rearrangement links TRBV11-2 to TRBJ2-1; a weak D match, TRBD1 (5 bases). The V gene lost 1 base and the J gene lost 7 bases, with 8 bases spanning the gap. The CDR3 totals 13 residues. Germline CDR1 reads SGHAT; CDR2 reads FQNNGV. The chain's CDR3 is CASSLARVNEQFF. The CDR3, as DNA: TGTGCCAGCAGCTTAGCCAGGGTAAATGAGCAGTTCTTC.

The chain couples TRBV4-3 to TRBJ1-2; D perhaps matches TRBD1 (6 bases). The V and J ends lost 1 base and 2 bases respectively, with 23 bases between them. The CDR3 has 19 amino acids. From germline, CDR1 is LGHNA and CDR2 YSLEER. The DNA for the CDR3 is TGCGCCAGCAGCCAAGGCCGGATGAGAGACAGGATGTGGAACTATGGCTACACCTTC. Amino acid sequence: CASSQGRMRDRMWNYGYTF.

The gene calls are TRBV5-5 and TRBJ1-1, with TRBD1 identical over 8 bases. The CDR3 is 17 residues long. Germline V gene sequence: CDR1 SGHKS, CDR2 YYEKEE (reference sequence). Losses at the gene ends were 1 base for V and 0 bases for J; bases not matched to a gene: 8. The DNA of the CDR3 is TGTGCCAGCAGCTTGTATGGGGGACAGGCCGTGAACACTGAAGCTTTCTTT. Residues: CASSLYGGQAVNTEAFF.